This is a list of T cell receptor beta chains from one sample in a study of CD8 T cells in ankylosing spondylitis. Via MiXCR, TCRdb re-called the 5' RACE reads, giving one row per CDR3 protein. Among tens of thousands of distinct CDR3 sequences listed, 25% to 35% were seen once. The sample consisted of blood, either unsorted or a sorted T cell fraction (not recorded which). These receptor sequences come from a male donor with ankylosing spondylitis or in good health (not recorded which). Each CDR3 is given with its conserved first and last residue. D genes are given only for firm matches. Rows give clone size only sometimes, using once, few, many, or a class for an expanded clone.

TRBJ2-7 TRBV29-1 - TRBD2 CSVWVGRTNYEQYF TGCAGCGTTTGGGTCGGGAGGACGAACTACGAGCAGTACTTC
TRBJ2-2 TRBV6-1 - - CASSELYGSANTGELFF TGTGCCAGCAGTGAATTGTACGGCAGCGCGAACACCGGGGAGCTGTTTTTT
TRBJ2-3 TRBV20-1 many TRBD2 CSAGTGRGAADTQYF TGCAGTGCTGGGACGGGGCGGGGGGCGGCGGATACGCAGTATTTT
TRBJ2-7 TRBV20-1 - TRBD2 CSALRTSGRHQAYYEQYF TGCAGTGCTCTTCGGACTAGCGGGAGACACCAGGCCTACTACGAGCAGTACTTC
TRBJ2-1 TRBV5-6 - - CASSRGSYYNEQFF TGTGCCAGCAGCCGGGGTTCTTACTACAATGAGCAGTTCTTC
TRBJ2-7 TRBV29-1 - - CSVEDGRATYEQYF TGCAGCGTTGAGGACGGGAGAGCGACCTACGAGCAGTACTTC
TRBJ2-1 TRBV5-1 - TRBD2 CASSLYPAGGENEQFF TGCGCCAGCAGCTTGTACCCAGCGGGGGGAGAAAATGAGCAGTTCTTC
TRBJ2-1 TRBV29-1 - TRBD2 CSAPTSRAWNEQFF TGCAGCGCCCCGACTAGCCGGGCCTGGAATGAGCAGTTCTTC
TRBJ1-4 TRBV7-9 few - CASAKEATNEKLFF TGTGCCAGCGCTAAAGAGGCAACTAATGAAAAACTGTTTTTT
TRBJ1-1 TRBV27 few - CASSPGGIGRTEAFF TGTGCCAGCAGTCCTGGGGGCATCGGTAGGACTGAAGCTTTCTTT
TRBJ1-5 TRBV9 few - CASSPSGGVNQPQHF TGTGCCAGCAGCCCCTCCGGGGGCGTCAATCAGCCCCAGCATTTT
TRBJ1-5 TRBV18 - - CASSSTEGSQPQHF TGTGCCAGCTCATCCACCGAGGGGTCTCAGCCCCAGCATTTT
TRBJ2-3 TRBV20-1 - TRBD2 CSACAVEGGPGDTQYF TGCAGTGCTTGTGCGGTTGAGGGAGGGCCCGGAGATACGCAGTATTTT
TRBJ1-4 TRBV2 - - CASSDPGLVNEKLFF TGTGCCAGCAGCGATCCGGGACTTGTTAATGAAAAACTGTTTTTT
TRBJ2-7 TRBV7-2 - TRBD2 CASSLVIRRTSGVYEQYF TGTGCCAGCAGCTTAGTGATAAGAAGGACTAGCGGGGTATACGAGCAGTACTTC
TRBJ2-3 TRBV5-1 few - CASSLAGTESDTQYF TGCGCCAGCAGCTTGGCCGGGACGGAGTCGGATACGCAGTATTTT
TRBJ2-5 TRBV11-2 - - CASEAGGFGHQETQYF TGTGCCAGCGAGGCAGGGGGGTTTGGGCACCAAGAGACCCAGTACTTC
TRBJ2-3 TRBV20-1 many - CSAPRGAASTDTQYF TGCAGTGCCCCTAGGGGAGCGGCTAGCACAGATACGCAGTATTTT
TRBJ1-1 TRBV18 once - CASSEGYEAFF TGTGCCAGCTCCGAGGGATATGAAGCTTTCTTT
TRBJ2-6 TRBV3-1 few TRBD2 CASSPDLHVVAGSGANVLTF TGTGCCAGCAGCCCCGACCTCCATGTGGTAGCGGGATCTGGGGCCAACGTCCTGACTTTC
TRBJ2-7 TRBV7-9 - - CASSSLEGSSYEQYF TGTGCCAGCAGCTCATTGGAGGGATCGTCCTACGAGCAGTACTTC
TRBJ2-2 TRBV18 few - CASSPPGGNTGELFF TGTGCCAGCTCACCTCCTGGGGGGAACACCGGGGAGCTGTTTTTT
TRBJ1-1 TRBV5-6 - TRBD1 CASSGGTGDFMNTEAFF TGTGCCAGCAGCGGCGGGACAGGAGATTTTATGAACACTGAAGCTTTCTTT
TRBJ2-3 TRBV20-1 - - CSAIAGRVGDTQYF TGCAGTGCTATTGCGGGACGGGTCGGGGATACGCAGTATTTT
TRBJ2-1 TRBV5-1 few - CASSLGHRSYNEQFF TGCGCCAGCAGCTTGGGGCACCGCTCCTACAATGAGCAGTTCTTC
TRBJ1-6 TRBV12-3/TRBV12-4 few TRBD1 CASSKAGGDNSPLHF TGTGCCAGCAGCAAAGCAGGGGGAGATAATTCACCCCTCCACTTT
TRBJ2-5 TRBV20-1 few TRBD2 CSASGRAIETQYF TGCAGTGCTAGCGGGAGGGCCATAGAGACCCAGTACTTC
TRBJ1-1 TRBV11-2 few - CASSITGTEAFF TGTGCCAGCAGCATAACCGGGACAGAAGCTTTCTTT
TRBJ1-4 TRBV6-1 - - CASRADGRNEKLFF TGTGCCAGCAGGGCGGACGGGAGGAATGAAAAACTGTTTTTT